The clone carrying this T cell receptor beta chain was detected only once. The antigen is unknown. The protocol was immunoSEQ multiplex PCR, while the TCRdb copy is restricted to in-frame clones and leaves out a portion. Here the sample spans 1.5 million to 1.9 million clones, 98% being singletons. This specimen comes from a study of shared clonotypes between healthy human individuals. Study details: Each donor contributed plates that comprised three CD4 naive, three CD4 memory, two CD8 naive and one CD8 memory. Study-wide results and caveats: Limited genetic and exposure-history diversity came from having few donors. Clonotype sharing across several donors was observed for 4.5% to 6.5% of naive CD4 clonotypes.

Germline V gene data show CDR1 as GTSNPN and CDR2 as SVGIG (reference sequence). V lost 7 bases, J lost 2 bases, and 9 bases lay in between. The CDR3 is 11 residues long. V gene TRBV30 combines with J gene TRBJ2-7; D gene uncertain. Input material: naive CD4+ T cells sorted from blood. Subset specified: CD45RA+ positively selected. The receptor's source is a man aged 25-40 years in good health. CDR3 sequence reads: CAYSDAYEQYF. Here the CDR3 DNA reads TGTGCCTATTCAGACGCCTACGAGCAGTACTTC.